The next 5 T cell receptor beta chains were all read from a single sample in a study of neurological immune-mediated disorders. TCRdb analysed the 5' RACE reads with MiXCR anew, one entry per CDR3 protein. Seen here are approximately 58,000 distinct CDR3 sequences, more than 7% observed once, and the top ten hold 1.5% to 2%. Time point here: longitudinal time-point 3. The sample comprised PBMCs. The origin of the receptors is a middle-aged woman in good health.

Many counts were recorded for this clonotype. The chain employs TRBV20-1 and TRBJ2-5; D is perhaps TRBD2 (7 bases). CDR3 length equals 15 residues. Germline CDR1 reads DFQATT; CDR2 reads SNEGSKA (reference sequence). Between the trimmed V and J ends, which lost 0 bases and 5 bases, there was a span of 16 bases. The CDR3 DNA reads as TGCAGTGCTAGAGATCTATGGGGGGGCGGGGAGACCCAGTACTTC. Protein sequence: CSARDLWGGGETQYF.

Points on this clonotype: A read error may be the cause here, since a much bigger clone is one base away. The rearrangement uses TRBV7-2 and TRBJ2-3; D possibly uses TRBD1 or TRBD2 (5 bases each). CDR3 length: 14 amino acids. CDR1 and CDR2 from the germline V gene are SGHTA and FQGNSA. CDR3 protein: CASSLGDHTDTRYF. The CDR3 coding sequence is TGTGCCAGCAGCTTAGGGGACCACACAGATACGCGGTATTTT.

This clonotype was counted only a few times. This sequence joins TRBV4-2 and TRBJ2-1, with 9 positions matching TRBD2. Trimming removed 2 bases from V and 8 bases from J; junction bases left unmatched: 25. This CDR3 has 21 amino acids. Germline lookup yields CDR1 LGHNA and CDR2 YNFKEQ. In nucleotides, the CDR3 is TGTGCCAGCAGCCAATGGGGACGGCGGGAGGGTAGGGGTCACACGGCGGATGAGCAGTTCTTC. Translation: CASSQWGRREGRGHTADEQFF.

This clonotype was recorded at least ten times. Here the CDR3 DNA reads TGCGCCAGCAGCTTGAGGCCCTCAGGGCCCACAACGAATACGCAGTATTTT. Its protein is CASSLRPSGPTTNTQYF. The chain is built from TRBV5-1 and TRBJ2-3; a possible D gene is TRBD1 (5 bases). Germline CDR1 reads SGHRS; CDR2 reads YFSETQ. The V gene lost 1 base and the J gene lost 7 bases, with 22 bases spanning the gap. CDR3 size: 17 residues. Filled out from reference TRBV5-1 and TRBJ2-3, the complete variable domain reads KAGVTQTPRYLIKTRGQQVTLSCSPISGHRSVSWYQQTPGQGLQFLFEYFSETQRNKGNFPGRFSGRQFSNSRSEMNVSTLELGDSALYLCASSLRPSGPTTNTQYFGPGTRLTVL.

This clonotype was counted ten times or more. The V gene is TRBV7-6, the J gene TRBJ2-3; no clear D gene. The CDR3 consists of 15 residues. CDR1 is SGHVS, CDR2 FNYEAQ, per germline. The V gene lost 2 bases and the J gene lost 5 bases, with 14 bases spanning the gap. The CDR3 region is CASSLSSFSRDTQYF. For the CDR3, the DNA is TGTGCCAGCAGCTTATCCTCCTTTAGTAGAGATACGCAGTATTTT.